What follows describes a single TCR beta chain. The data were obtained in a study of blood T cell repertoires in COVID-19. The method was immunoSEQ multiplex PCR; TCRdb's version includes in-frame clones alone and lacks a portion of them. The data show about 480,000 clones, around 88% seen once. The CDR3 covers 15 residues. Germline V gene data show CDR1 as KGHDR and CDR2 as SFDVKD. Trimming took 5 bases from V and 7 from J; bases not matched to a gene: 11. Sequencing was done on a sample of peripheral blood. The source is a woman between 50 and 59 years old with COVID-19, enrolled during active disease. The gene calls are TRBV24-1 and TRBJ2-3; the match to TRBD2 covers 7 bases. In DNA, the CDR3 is TGTGCCACCAGTGTGTCGGGGGGAACTCATAATACGCAGTATTTT. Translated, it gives CATSVSGGTHNTQYF.